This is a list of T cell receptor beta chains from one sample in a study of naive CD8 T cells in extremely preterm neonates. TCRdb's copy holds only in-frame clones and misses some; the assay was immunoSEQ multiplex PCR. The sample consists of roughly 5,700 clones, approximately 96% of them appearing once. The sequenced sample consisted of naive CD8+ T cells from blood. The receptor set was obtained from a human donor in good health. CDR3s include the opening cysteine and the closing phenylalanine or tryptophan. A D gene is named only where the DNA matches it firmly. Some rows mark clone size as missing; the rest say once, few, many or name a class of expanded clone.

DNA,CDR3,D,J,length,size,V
TGTGCCACTAAGCGGGAGACGATGGGGGAGCAGTACTTC,CATKRETMGEQYF,TRBD2,TRBJ2-7,13,once,TRBV6-5
TGTGCCAGCAGCTTAACCAGGGGTCCGGGGGAGCTGTTTTTT,CASSLTRGPGELFF,NA,TRBJ2-2,14,NA,TRBV7-2
TGTGCCAGCAGCTCAACCGGTTTGGGAAACACCATATATTTT,CASSSTGLGNTIYF,NA,TRBJ1-3,14,NA,TRBV11-3
TGTGCCTGGGTACTAGCGGGGGGCACAGATACGCAGTATTTT,CAWVLAGGTDTQYF,TRBD2,TRBJ2-3,14,NA,TRBV30
TGTGCCAGTAGTATTTCCGGGACTGGAAACACCATATATTTT,CASSISGTGNTIYF,NA,TRBJ1-3,14,NA,TRBV19
TGTGCCAGCAGCTTAGTGGGGACAGATAATTCACCCCTCCACTTT,CASSLVGTDNSPLHF,TRBD1,TRBJ1-6,15,NA,TRBV7-2
TGCAGCGCCGTAGCCCCTAGCACAGATACGCAGTATTTT,CSAVAPSTDTQYF,NA,TRBJ2-3,13,NA,TRBV29-1
TGTGCCAGCAGCAAGGGACATTACGAGCAGTACTTC,CASSKGHYEQYF,NA,TRBJ2-7,12,NA,TRBV7-9
TGTGCCAGCAGCTTTACCGGGACAGCTAATGAAAAACTGTTTTTT,CASSFTGTANEKLFF,TRBD1,TRBJ1-4,15,few,TRBV13
TGTGCCAGCAGTTCGACTAGCGGGGGGTTCCACAATGAGCAGTTCTTC,CASSSTSGGFHNEQFF,TRBD2,TRBJ2-1,16,NA,TRBV6-5
TGTGCCAGCAGCTCGCCAAGGTATGGAGGTGGAAACACCATATATTTT,CASSSPRYGGGNTIYF,NA,TRBJ1-3,16,NA,TRBV7-2
TGTGCCAGCAGCTGGGACAGGGAGCTGTTTTTT,CASSWDRELFF,NA,TRBJ2-2,11,NA,TRBV5-5
TGTGCCAGCAGGAGGGGGACCATTAGTGAAAAACTGTTTTTT,CASRRGTISEKLFF,NA,TRBJ1-4,14,NA,TRBV6-5
TGTGCCTGGACCATAGAGGGAAGCTGGAGACAAACCGGGGAGCTGTTTTTT,CAWTIEGSWRQTGELFF,NA,TRBJ2-2,17,once,TRBV30
TGTGCCAGCAGCTCAGGACTAGCTGCTTACAATGAGCAGTTCTTC,CASSSGLAAYNEQFF,TRBD2,TRBJ2-1,15,NA,TRBV7-2
TGTGCCAGCAGTGAGTTGCCCTTCGGACAGACATTATATGGCTACACCTTC,CASSELPFGQTLYGYTF,NA,TRBJ1-2,17,NA,TRBV2
TGTGCCAGCAGCAAAGGTGGGTCTAGTGTGACCGGGGAGCTGTTTTTT,CASSKGGSSVTGELFF,NA,TRBJ2-2,16,NA,TRBV21-1
TGTGCCAGCAGCCCCCAGGTCGTGGAGACCCAGTACTTC,CASSPQVVETQYF,NA,TRBJ2-5,13,NA,TRBV11-2
TGTGCCAGTAGTAGGGCCCCAGAGGGCACGAATCAGCCCCAGCATTTT,CASSRAPEGTNQPQHF,NA,TRBJ1-5,16,once,TRBV19
TGTGCCAGCAGACAGGCCAATCAGCCCCAGCATTTT,CASRQANQPQHF,NA,TRBJ1-5,12,NA,TRBV7-2
TGTGCCTGGACTCCGGACAGGGGGGCTTACGAGCAGTACTTC,CAWTPDRGAYEQYF,TRBD1,TRBJ2-7,14,once,TRBV30
TGTGCCAGCAGCCACGCGGGGAACTCTGGAAACACCATATATTTT,CASSHAGNSGNTIYF,NA,TRBJ1-3,15,NA,TRBV4-2
TGCGCCAGCGGAGAATACCTGAACACTGAAGCTTTCTTT,CASGEYLNTEAFF,NA,TRBJ1-1,13,NA,TRBV5-1
TGTGCCAGCAGCCTACTAGCGGGGGGCTGGGAGACCCAGTACTTC,CASSLLAGGWETQYF,TRBD2,TRBJ2-5,15,NA,TRBV7-2
TGTGCCAGCAGAGAAGGGGGCAACGAGCAGTACTTC,CASREGGNEQYF,TRBD1,TRBJ2-7,12,NA,TRBV28
TGTGCCAGCAGCGCGTACAGGACTGGCTACACCTTC,CASSAYRTGYTF,NA,TRBJ1-2,12,NA,TRBV7-6
TGCGCCAGCAGCCCCCCTACAGGGAGTGTGGATCAGCCCCAGCATTTT,CASSPPTGSVDQPQHF,NA,TRBJ1-5,16,NA,TRBV4-1
TGTGCCAGCAGTGAAGTTTATGCGGGAGTAGCCAAAAACATTCAGTACTTC,CASSEVYAGVAKNIQYF,TRBD2,TRBJ2-4,17,NA,TRBV6-1
TGTGCCAGCAGCCCCCGACTAGCGGGTACCGGGGAGCTGTTTTTT,CASSPRLAGTGELFF,TRBD2,TRBJ2-2,15,once,TRBV7-9
TGTGCCAGCAGCGTAGGTGGGCAGTCCTCTGGAAACACCATATATTTT,CASSVGGQSSGNTIYF,NA,TRBJ1-3,16,NA,TRBV9
TGTGCCAGCAGCGTCCTAAAGGGGGGGGAGCTGTTTTTT,CASSVLKGGELFF,NA,TRBJ2-2,13,NA,TRBV9
TGTGCCAGCAGCCAATGGGGGGGGGACTACAATGAGCAGTTCTTC,CASSQWGGDYNEQFF,TRBD2,TRBJ2-1,15,NA,TRBV14
TGTGCCAGCAGGCCGGCCGGGACAGGGGGCGAGACCCAGTACTTC,CASRPAGTGGETQYF,TRBD1,TRBJ2-5,15,NA,TRBV28
TGCAGCGTTGAAGTTCTAGTCCATGGCTACACCTTC,CSVEVLVHGYTF,NA,TRBJ1-2,12,NA,TRBV29-1
TGCGCCAGCAGCCGGATGGTGGGCGTTGATAATGAAAAACTGTTTTTT,CASSRMVGVDNEKLFF,NA,TRBJ1-4,16,NA,TRBV4-1
TGTGCCAGCAGATCATTCGGGTCGCGGGGCTACACCTTC,CASRSFGSRGYTF,NA,TRBJ1-2,13,NA,TRBV7-9
TGTGCCAGCAGTTTAAGGGGCCTAACAGGGGCCCTGGAGCAGTACTTC,CASSLRGLTGALEQYF,TRBD1,TRBJ2-7,16,NA,TRBV27
TGTGCCAGTAGTATAGTAAACAGTCGAAATCAGCCCCAGCATTTT,CASSIVNSRNQPQHF,NA,TRBJ1-5,15,NA,TRBV19
TGTGCCAGCAGTTTGAGGGTAAGGACTGAAGCTTTCTTT,CASSLRVRTEAFF,NA,TRBJ1-1,13,NA,TRBV28
TGCAGCGTTGGGGGGAGGAATCAGCCCCAGCATTTT,CSVGGRNQPQHF,NA,TRBJ1-5,12,NA,TRBV29-1
TGCGCCAGCAGGGACACAACACAAGAGACCCAGTACTTC,CASRDTTQETQYF,NA,TRBJ2-5,13,NA,TRBV5-1
TGTGCCAGCAGCCTGGCTGCTTATGAGCAGTTCTTC,CASSLAAYEQFF,NA,TRBJ2-1,12,NA,TRBV11-2
TGCGCCAGCAGCGGAGGGACCGGGACTAGCCCATACGAGCAGTACTTC,CASSGGTGTSPYEQYF,TRBD2,TRBJ2-7,16,NA,TRBV5-1
TGTGCCAGCAGTTTAATCAGGGACTCCTACGAGCAGTACTTC,CASSLIRDSYEQYF,NA,TRBJ2-7,14,NA,TRBV28
TGTGCCAGCAGGAGACTAGCGGGAGGGTTCGACGAGCAGTACTTC,CASRRLAGGFDEQYF,TRBD2,TRBJ2-7,15,NA,TRBV27
TGTGCCAGCAGCAAGACGGGACTAGGGACAGATACGCAGTATTTT,CASSKTGLGTDTQYF,TRBD2,TRBJ2-3,15,NA,TRBV7-3
TGTGCCAGTAGTACGACAGGGGGGGGGTATAAGCAGTACTTC,CASSTTGGGYKQYF,TRBD1,TRBJ2-7,14,NA,TRBV19
TGTGCCAGTAGTCTACCGACAGGAATCATCTATGGCTACACCTTC,CASSLPTGIIYGYTF,NA,TRBJ1-2,15,once,TRBV19
TGTGCCAGCAGCGGTTGGGGACAGAGAACAGATACGCAGTATTTT,CASSGWGQRTDTQYF,TRBD1,TRBJ2-3,15,NA,TRBV7-6
TGTGCCACCAGCAGAGATGGGGGGACGAATTCACCCCTCCACTTT,CATSRDGGTNSPLHF,NA,TRBJ1-6,15,once,TRBV15
TGTGCCAGCAGCTTAGAGACAGGGGTTAATGAAAAACTGTTTTTT,CASSLETGVNEKLFF,TRBD1,TRBJ1-4,15,NA,TRBV7-9
TGTGCCAGCAGCTTACTAGCGGGGGGCTCCTACGAGCAGTACTTC,CASSLLAGGSYEQYF,TRBD2,TRBJ2-7,15,NA,TRBV11-2
TGCGCCAGCAGTCAATCGCGGACAGGGGGCGGATACGAGCAGTACTTC,CASSQSRTGGGYEQYF,TRBD1,TRBJ2-7,16,NA,TRBV23-1